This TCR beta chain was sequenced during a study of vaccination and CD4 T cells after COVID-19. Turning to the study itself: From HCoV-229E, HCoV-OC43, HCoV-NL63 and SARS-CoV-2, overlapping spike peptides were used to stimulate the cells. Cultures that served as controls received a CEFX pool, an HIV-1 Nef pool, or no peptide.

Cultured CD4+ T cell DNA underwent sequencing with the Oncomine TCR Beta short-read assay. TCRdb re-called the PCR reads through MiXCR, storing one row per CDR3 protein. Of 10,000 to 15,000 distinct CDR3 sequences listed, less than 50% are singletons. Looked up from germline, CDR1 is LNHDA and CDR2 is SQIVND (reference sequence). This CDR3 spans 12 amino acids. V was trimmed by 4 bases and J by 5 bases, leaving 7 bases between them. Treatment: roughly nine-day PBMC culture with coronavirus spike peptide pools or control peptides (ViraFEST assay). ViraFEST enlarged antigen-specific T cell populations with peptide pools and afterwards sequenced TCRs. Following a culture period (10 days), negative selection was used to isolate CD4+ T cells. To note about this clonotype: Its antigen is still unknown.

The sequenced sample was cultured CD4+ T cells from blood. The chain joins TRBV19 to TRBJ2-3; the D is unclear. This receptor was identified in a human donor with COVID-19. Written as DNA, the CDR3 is TGTGCCAGTAGTAGCCCGAGAGATACGCAGTATTTT. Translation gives CASSSPRDTQYF.